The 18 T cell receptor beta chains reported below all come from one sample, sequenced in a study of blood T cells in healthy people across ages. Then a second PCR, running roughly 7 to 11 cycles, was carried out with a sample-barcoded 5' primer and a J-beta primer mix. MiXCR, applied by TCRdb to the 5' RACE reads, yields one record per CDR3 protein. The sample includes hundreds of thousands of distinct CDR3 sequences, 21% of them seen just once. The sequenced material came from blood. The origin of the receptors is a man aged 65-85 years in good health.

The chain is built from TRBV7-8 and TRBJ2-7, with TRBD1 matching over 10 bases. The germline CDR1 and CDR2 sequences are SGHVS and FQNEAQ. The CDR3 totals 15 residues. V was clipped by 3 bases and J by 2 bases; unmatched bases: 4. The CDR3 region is CASSFRTGGAYEQYF. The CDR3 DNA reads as TGTGCCAGCAGCTTCCGGACAGGGGGAGCCTACGAGCAGTACTTC.

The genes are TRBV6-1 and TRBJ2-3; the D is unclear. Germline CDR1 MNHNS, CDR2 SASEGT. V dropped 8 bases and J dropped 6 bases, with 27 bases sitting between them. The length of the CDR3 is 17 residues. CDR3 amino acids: CASLFSSVGGSYDTQYF. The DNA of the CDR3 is TGTGCCAGCTTATTTAGTTCGGTGGGCGGAAGTTATGATACGCAGTATTTT.

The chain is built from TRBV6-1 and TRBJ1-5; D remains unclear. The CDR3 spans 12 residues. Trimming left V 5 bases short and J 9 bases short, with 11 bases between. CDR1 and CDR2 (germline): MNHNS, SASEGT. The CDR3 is CASSTWTGPQHF. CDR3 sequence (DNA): TGTGCCAGCAGTACCTGGACTGGGCCCCAGCATTTT.

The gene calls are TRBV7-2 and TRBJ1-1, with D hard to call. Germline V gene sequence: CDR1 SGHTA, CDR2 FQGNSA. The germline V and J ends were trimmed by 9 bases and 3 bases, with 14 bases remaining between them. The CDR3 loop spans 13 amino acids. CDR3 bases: TGTGCCAGGGTGGGGTCTCGACACACTGAAGCTTTCTTT. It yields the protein CARVGSRHTEAFF.

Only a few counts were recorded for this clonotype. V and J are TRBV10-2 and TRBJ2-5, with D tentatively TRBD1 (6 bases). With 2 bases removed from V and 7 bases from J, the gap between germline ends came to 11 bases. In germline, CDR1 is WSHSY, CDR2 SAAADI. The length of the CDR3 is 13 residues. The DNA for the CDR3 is TGCGCCAGCAGTGAGCAGGGGCGCGGGACCCAGTACTTC. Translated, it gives CASSEQGRGTQYF.

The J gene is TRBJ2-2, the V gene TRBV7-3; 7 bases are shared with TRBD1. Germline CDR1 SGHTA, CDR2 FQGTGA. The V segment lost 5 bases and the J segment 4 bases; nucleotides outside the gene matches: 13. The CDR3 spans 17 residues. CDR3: CASSPDPQGPVTGELFF. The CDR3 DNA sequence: TGTGCCAGCAGCCCGGACCCACAGGGGCCTGTCACCGGGGAGCTGTTTTTT. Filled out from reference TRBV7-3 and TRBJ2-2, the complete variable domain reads GAGVSQTPSNKVTEKGKYVELRCDPISGHTALYWYRQSLGQGPEFLIYFQGTGAADDSGLPNDRFFAVRPEGSVSTLKIQRTERGDSAVYLCASSPDPQGPVTGELFFGEGSRLTVL.

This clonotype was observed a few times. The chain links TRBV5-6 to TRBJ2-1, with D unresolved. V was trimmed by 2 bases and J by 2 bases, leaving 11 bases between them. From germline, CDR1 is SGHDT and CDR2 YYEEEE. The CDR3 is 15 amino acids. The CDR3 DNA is TGTGCCAGCAGCTTCCTGACTGGGACCTACAATGAGCAGTTCTTC. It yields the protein CASSFLTGTYNEQFF.

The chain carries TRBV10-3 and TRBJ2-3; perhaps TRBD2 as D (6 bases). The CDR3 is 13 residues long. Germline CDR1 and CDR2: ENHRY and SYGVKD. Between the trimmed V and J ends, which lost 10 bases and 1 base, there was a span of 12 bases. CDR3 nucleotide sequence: TGTGCCACTGCTGGAGGGGGCACAGATACGCAGTATTTT. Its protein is CATAGGGTDTQYF.

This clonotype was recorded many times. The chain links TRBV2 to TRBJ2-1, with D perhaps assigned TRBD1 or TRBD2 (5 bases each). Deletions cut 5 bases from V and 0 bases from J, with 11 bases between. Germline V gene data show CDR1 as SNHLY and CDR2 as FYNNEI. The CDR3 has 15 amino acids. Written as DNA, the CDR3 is TGTGCCAGCAGTCCCGAGGGGAGCTCCTACAATGAGCAGTTCTTC. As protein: CASSPEGSSYNEQFF. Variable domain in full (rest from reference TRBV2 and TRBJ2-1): EPEVTQTPSHQVTQMGQEVILRCVPISNHLYFYWYRQILGQKVEFLVSFYNNEISEKSEIFDDQFSVERPDGSNFTLKIRSTKLEDSAMYFCASSPEGSSYNEQFFGPGTRLTVL.

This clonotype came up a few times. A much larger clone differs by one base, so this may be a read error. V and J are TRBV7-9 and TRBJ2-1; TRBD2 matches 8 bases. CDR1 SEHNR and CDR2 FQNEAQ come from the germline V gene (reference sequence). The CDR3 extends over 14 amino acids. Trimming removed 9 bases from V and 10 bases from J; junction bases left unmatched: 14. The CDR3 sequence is CASPMGRAGVEQFF. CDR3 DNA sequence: TGTGCCAGTCCTATGGGACGAGCGGGAGTCGAGCAGTTCTTC.

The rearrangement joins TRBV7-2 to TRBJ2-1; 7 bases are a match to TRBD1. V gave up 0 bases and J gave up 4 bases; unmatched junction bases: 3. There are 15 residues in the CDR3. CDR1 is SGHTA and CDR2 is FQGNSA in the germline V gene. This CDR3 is CASSLARGLYNEQFF. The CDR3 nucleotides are TGTGCCAGCAGCTTAGCCAGGGGGTTGTACAATGAGCAGTTCTTC. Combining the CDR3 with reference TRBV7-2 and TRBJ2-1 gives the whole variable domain GAGVSQSPSNKVTEKGKDVELRCDPISGHTALYWYRQSLGQGLEFLIYFQGNSAPDKSGLPSDRFSAERTGGSVSTLTIQRTQQEDSAVYLCASSLARGLYNEQFFGPGTRLTVL.

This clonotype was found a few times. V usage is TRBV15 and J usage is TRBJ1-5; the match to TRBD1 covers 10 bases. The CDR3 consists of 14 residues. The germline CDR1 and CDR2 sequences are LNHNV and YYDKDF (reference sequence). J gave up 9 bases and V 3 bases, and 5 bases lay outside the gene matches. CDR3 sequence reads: CATSRGQGHRPQHF. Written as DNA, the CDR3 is TGTGCCACCAGCAGGGGACAGGGGCACCGGCCCCAGCATTTT. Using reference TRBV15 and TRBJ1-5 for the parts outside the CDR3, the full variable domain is DAMVIQNPRYQVTQFGKPVTLSCSQTLNHNVMYWYQQKSSQAPKLLFHYYDKDFNNEADTPDNFQSRRPNTSFCFLDIRSPGLGDTAMYLCATSRGQGHRPQHFGDGTRLSIL.

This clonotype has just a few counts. The CDR3 protein is CSARELAGAHEQFF. CDR3 sequence (DNA): TGCAGTGCTAGAGAACTAGCGGGAGCCCATGAGCAGTTCTTC. The rearrangement links TRBV20-1 to TRBJ2-5; TRBD2 agrees at 11 bases. TRBJ2-1 matches the DNA end more closely, so the J call is doubtful. The V gene's germline CDR1 is DFQATT and CDR2 SNEGSKA (reference sequence). The CDR3 has 14 residues.

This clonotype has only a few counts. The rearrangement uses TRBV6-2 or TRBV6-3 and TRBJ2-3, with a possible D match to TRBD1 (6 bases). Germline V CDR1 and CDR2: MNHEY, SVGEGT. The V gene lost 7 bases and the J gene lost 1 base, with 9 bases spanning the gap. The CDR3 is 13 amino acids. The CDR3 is CASKGQRTDTQYF. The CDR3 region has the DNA TGTGCCAGCAAAGGACAGCGCACAGATACGCAGTATTTT.

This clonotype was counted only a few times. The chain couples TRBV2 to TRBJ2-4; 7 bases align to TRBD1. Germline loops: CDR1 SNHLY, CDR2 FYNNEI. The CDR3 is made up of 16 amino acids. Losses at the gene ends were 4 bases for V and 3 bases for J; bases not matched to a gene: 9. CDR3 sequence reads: CASSGGQVNGKNIQYF. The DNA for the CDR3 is TGTGCCAGCAGTGGCGGACAGGTTAACGGCAAAAACATTCAGTACTTC.

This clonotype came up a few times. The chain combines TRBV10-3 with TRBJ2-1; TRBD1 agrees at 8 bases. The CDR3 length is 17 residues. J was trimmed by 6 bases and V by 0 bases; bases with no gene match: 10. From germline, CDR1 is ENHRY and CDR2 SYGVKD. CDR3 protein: CAISESIGRGHGNEQFF. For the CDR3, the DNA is TGTGCCATCAGTGAGTCGATTGGCAGGGGGCATGGCAATGAGCAGTTCTTC.

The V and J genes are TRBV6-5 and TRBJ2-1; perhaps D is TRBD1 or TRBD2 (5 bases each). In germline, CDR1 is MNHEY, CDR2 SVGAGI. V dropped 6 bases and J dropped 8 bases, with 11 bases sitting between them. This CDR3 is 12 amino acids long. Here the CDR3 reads CASRLRGDEQFF. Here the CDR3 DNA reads TGTGCCAGCAGACTGAGGGGTGATGAGCAGTTCTTC.

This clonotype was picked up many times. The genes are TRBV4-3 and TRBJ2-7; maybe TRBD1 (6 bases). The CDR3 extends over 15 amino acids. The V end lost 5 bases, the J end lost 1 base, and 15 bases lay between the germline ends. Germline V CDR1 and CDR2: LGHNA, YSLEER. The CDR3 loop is CASSADRQISYEQYF. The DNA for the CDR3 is TGCGCCAGCAGCGCCGACAGGCAGATTTCCTACGAGCAGTACTTC.